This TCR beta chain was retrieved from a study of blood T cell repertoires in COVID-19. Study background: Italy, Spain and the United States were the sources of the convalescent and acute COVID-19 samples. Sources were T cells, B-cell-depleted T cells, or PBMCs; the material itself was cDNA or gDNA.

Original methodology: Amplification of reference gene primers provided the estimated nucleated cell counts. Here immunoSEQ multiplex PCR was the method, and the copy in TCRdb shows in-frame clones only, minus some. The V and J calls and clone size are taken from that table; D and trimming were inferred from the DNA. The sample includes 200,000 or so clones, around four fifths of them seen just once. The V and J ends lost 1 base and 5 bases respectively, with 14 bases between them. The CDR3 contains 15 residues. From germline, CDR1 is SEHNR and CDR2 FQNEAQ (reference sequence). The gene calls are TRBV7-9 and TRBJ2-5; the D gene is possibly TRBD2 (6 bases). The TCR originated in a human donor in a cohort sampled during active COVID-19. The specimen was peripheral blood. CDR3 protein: CASSLGSGVSETQYF. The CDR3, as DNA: TGTGCCAGCAGCTTAGGGTCGGGAGTATCCGAGACCCAGTACTTC.